The clone carrying this T cell receptor (beta chain) was seen more than once but under ten times. This entry belongs to a study of blood T cells in healthy people across ages. With a J-beta primer mix and a sample-barcoded 5' primer, a second PCR ran about 7 to 11 cycles. MiXCR, run by TCRdb on the 5' RACE reads, gives a single entry per CDR3 protein. This sample carries about 840,000 distinct CDR3 sequences, 25% to 35% of them seen once, and the ten largest clones take roughly a tenth. The CDR3 extends over 12 amino acids. Germline V gene data show CDR1 as DFQATT and CDR2 as SNEGSKA (reference sequence). Separately, the same data were catalogued under a study of T cells of mothers and their children. That work adds: There were over 8.5 million TCR beta CDR3 reads from each mother and about 3 million from each child.

This chain connects TRBV20-1 to TRBJ2-4; weak D call: TRBD2 (5 bases). The end of the DNA aligns better with TRBJ2-7, so the J call may be wrong. The material sequenced was blood. This clonotype was obtained from a woman in her forties in good health. CDR3 amino acids: CSASSGAYEQYF. CDR3 sequence (DNA): TGCAGTGCTAGCTCCGGGGCCTACGAGCAGTACTTC.